Below are 2 T cell receptor beta chains sequenced from a single sample in a study of blood T cell repertoires in COVID-19. Measured with immunoSEQ multiplex PCR; TCRdb has only the in-frame clones, and not every one. This sample has around 80,000 clones, with roughly 82% found just once. Sequencing was performed on peripheral blood. The source of these receptors is an elderly man with acute or convalescent COVID-19.

V and J are TRBV7-9 and TRBJ2-7, with a possible D match to TRBD2 (5 bases). The germline V gene has CDR1 SEHNR and CDR2 FQNEAQ (reference sequence). Deletions cut 5 bases from V and 0 bases from J, with 11 bases between. The CDR3 sequence is 14 residues long. The CDR3 sequence: CASSPRRDSYEQYF. The CDR3 DNA is TGTGCCAGCAGCCCCCGTCGGGACTCCTACGAGCAGTACTTC. The entire variable domain, with the rest obtained from reference TRBV7-9 and TRBJ2-7, is as follows: DTGVSQNPRHKITKRGQNVTFRCDPISEHNRLYWYRQTLGQGPEFLTYFQNEAQLEKSRLLSDRFSAERPKGSFSTLEIQRTEQGDSAMYLCASSPRRDSYEQYFGPGTRLTVT.

The CDR3: CASLAGGLSYNEQFF. The CDR3 bases are TGTGCCAGCCTAGCGGGGGGCCTCTCCTACAATGAGCAGTTCTTC. The gene calls are TRBV5-4 and TRBJ2-1; 11 nucleotides agree with TRBD2. This CDR3 has 15 residues. CDR1 SGHNT and CDR2 YYREEE come from the germline V gene (reference sequence). Trimming took 7 bases from V and 0 from J; bases not matched to a gene: 3.